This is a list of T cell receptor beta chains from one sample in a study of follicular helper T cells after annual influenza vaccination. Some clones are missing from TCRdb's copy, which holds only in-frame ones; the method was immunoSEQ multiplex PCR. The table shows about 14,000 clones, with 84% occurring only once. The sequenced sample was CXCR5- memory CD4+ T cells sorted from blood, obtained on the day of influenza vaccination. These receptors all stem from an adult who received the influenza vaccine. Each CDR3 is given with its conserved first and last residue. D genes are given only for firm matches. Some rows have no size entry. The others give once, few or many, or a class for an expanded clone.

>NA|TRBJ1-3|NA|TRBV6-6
TGTGCCAGCATGACAGGCTCTGGAAACACCATATATTTT
CASMTGSGNTIYF
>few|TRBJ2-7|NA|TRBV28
TGTGCCAGTTATCGGGCCCCCTACGAGCAGTACTTC
CASYRAPYEQYF
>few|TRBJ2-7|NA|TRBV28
TGTGCCAGCAGTCCCGGGACCTCCTACGAGCAGTACTTC
CASSPGTSYEQYF
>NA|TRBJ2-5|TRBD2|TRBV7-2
TGTGCCAGCAGCCCCAACGGACTAGCGGGAAAGACCCAGTACTTC
CASSPNGLAGKTQYF
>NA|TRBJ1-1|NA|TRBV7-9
TGTGCCAGCAGCTTAAGGGGCGATCCTGAGGGGAACACTGAAGCTTTCTTT
CASSLRGDPEGNTEAFF
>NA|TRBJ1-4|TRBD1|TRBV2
TGTGCCAGCATCGCCGGACAGGGGGGTGAAAAACTGTTTTTT
CASIAGQGGEKLFF
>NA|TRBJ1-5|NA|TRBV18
TGTGCCAGCTCACCGGGGGATGGGGGTCAGCCCCAGCATTTT
CASSPGDGGQPQHF
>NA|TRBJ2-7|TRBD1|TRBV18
TGTGCCAGCTCAAGGGAACAGGGGTTATACTCCTACGAGCAGTACTTC
CASSREQGLYSYEQYF
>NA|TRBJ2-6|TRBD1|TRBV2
TGTGCCAGCAACCTCCAAGGGGGCTGGGCCAACGTCCTGACTTTC
CASNLQGGWANVLTF
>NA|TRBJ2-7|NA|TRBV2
TGTGCCAGCAGCGGACAGAGTCTGTCCTACGAGCAGTACTTC
CASSGQSLSYEQYF
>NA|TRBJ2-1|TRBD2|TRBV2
TGTGCCGGATCCGGGACTAGGGCTAATGAGCAGTTCTTC
CAGSGTRANEQFF
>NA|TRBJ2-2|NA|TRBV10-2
TGCGCCAGCAGGCCCCTTAGGGAATCCGGGGAGCTGTTTTTT
CASRPLRESGELFF
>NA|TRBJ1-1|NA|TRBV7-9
TGTGCCAGCAGCCTAGACGCGGGGCTCACTGAAGCTTTCTTT
CASSLDAGLTEAFF
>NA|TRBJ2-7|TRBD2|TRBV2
TGTGCCAGCAGGATGACTAGCGGGAGCTACGAGCAGTACTTC
CASRMTSGSYEQYF
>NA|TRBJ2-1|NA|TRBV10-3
TGTGCCATCAGCGACTTAACAGGAGACAATGAGCAGTTCTTC
CAISDLTGDNEQFF
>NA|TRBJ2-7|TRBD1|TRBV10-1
TGCGCCCGCTTAACAGGGGTTTCTTTAATGAACGAGCAGTACTTC
CARLTGVSLMNEQYF
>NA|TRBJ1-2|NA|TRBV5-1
TGCGCCAGCAGCTTATCCCGACTGGAGAGCTACACCTTC
CASSLSRLESYTF
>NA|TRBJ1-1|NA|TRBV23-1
TGCGCCAGCAGTCAGGCGGGGTTTGAAGCTTTCTTT
CASSQAGFEAFF
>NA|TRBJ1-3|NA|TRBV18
TGTGCCAGCTCAGCACGGACGGATGATAAAAGCTCTGGAAACACCATATATTTT
CASSARTDDKSSGNTIYF
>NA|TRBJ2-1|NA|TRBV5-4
TGTGCCAGCAGCCACCCCGGGACGCTTCTGGGGGAGCAGTTCTTC
CASSHPGTLLGEQFF
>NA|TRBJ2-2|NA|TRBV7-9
TGTGCCAGCAGTCACAGGGCTGGCACCGGGGAGCTGTTTTTT
CASSHRAGTGELFF
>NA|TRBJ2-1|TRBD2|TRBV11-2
TGTGCCAGCGGACGGACTAGCATGGGCTCGTTTGAGCAGTTCTTC
CASGRTSMGSFEQFF
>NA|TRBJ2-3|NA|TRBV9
TGTGCCAGCAGCCCGAGAGGGGGGAGCACAGATACGCAGTATTTT
CASSPRGGSTDTQYF
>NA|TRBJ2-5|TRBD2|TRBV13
TGTGCCAGCAGCCTAACCTCGGGGGGGCCCGGAGAGACCCAGTACTTC
CASSLTSGGPGETQYF
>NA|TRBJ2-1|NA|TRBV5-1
TGCGCCACCACGGAGGGGGATGAGCAGTTCTTC
CATTEGDEQFF
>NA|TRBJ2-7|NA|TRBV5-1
TGCGCCAGCAGCTTAGGTGGGTTTCGTTACGCTCCAGGGCTCCTTTCGGCCTACGAGCAGTACTTC
CASSLGGFRYAPGLLSAYEQYF
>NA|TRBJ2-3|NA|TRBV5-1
TGCGCCAGCAGCTTAAGGCCGGGGACAGATACGCAGTATTTT
CASSLRPGTDTQYF
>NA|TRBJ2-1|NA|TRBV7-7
TGTGCCAGCAGTCGGGGAGTCGGCTCCTACAATGAGCAGTTCTTC
CASSRGVGSYNEQFF
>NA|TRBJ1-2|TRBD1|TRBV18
TGTGCCAGCTCACCACAGGGCCGGGACAGTCCGACCTTC
CASSPQGRDSPTF
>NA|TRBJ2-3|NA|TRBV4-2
TGTGCCAGCAGCCAAGAGGGTAGGTCAGATACGCAGTATTTT
CASSQEGRSDTQYF
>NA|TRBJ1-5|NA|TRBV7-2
TGTGCCAGCAGCCCTAGGGTGTTAGGTGATCAGCCCCAGCATTTT
CASSPRVLGDQPQHF
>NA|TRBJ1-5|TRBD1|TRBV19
TGTGCCAGTAGTATTGGGTTTACAGGGGAAAAACGTCAGCCCCAGCATTTT
CASSIGFTGEKRQPQHF
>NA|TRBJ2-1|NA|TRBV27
TGTGCCAGCAGTTTAGGGGGGGCCTTTCCCTATGAGCAGTTCTTC
CASSLGGAFPYEQFF
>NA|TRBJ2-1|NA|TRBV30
TGTGCCTGGAATCGGGACCAAGCTCGGGGTGAGCAGTTCTTC
CAWNRDQARGEQFF
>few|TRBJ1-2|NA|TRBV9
TGTGCCAGCAGCGTACGGGAGCTCAATGGTGGCTACACCTTC
CASSVRELNGGYTF
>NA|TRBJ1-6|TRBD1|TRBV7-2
TGTGCCAGCAGCTTAGCGGGTTTGGGACAGGTTCTGTCACCCCTCCACTTT
CASSLAGLGQVLSPLHF
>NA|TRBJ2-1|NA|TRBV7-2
TGTGCCAGCAGCTTGACGAAAGGAAACAATGAGCAGTTCTTC
CASSLTKGNNEQFF
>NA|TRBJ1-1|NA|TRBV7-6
TGTGCCAGCAGCCATAGTGGGGGGTTGGCTTTCTTT
CASSHSGGLAFF
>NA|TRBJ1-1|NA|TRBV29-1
TGCAGCGTTGAAAGTCAGGGTACGAACACTGAAGCTTTCTTT
CSVESQGTNTEAFF
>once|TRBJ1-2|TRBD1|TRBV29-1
TGCAGCGCCACGACAGGGGGCAAAAACTATGGCTACACCTTC
CSATTGGKNYGYTF
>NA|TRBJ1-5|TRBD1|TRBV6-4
TGTGCCAGCAGTGATAATTTGGACAGGAGTCAGCCCCAGCATTTT
CASSDNLDRSQPQHF
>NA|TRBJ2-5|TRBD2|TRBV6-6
TGTGCCAGCAGTTACGGACTAGCGGGGGGGCAAGAGACCCAGTACTTC
CASSYGLAGGQETQYF
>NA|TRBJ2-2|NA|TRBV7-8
TGTGCCAGCAGCTTAGCGCTTGGGAACACCGGGGAGCTGTTTTTT
CASSLALGNTGELFF
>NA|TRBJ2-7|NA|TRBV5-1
TGCGCCAGCAGCCTGGGCTCGACAATTTCCTACGAGCAGTACTTC
CASSLGSTISYEQYF
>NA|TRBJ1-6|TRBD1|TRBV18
TGTGCCAGCTCACCACCGGGACAGACATATAATTCACCCCTCCACTTT
CASSPPGQTYNSPLHF
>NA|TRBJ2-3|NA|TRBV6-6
TGTGCCAGCAGTTACGGTCCTGCGGACACAGATACGCAGTATTTT
CASSYGPADTDTQYF
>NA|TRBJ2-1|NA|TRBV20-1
TGCAGTGCGGGGCCCTACGATGAGCAGTTCTTC
CSAGPYDEQFF
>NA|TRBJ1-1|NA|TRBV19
TGTGCCAGTAGTATAGATGGCAGGGACGGGAACACTGAAGCTTTCTTT
CASSIDGRDGNTEAFF
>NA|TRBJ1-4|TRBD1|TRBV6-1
TGTGCCAGCAGTGTTTGGGACAGCGCCTTGAAACTGTTTTTT
CASSVWDSALKLFF
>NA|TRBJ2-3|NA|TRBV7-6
TGTGCCAGCAGTCCTATCCCCTTACAGGGAAGGACAGATACGCAGTATTTT
CASSPIPLQGRTDTQYF
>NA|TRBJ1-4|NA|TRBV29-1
TGCAGCGTTGTCTTTCGGCAGGGCTATGAAAAACTGTTTTTT
CSVVFRQGYEKLFF
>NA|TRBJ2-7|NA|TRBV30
TGTGCCTGCGGGAGATTGTACGAGCAGTACTTC
CACGRLYEQYF